This TCR beta chain was captured in a study of identical twins. General study points: Among beta out-of-frame sequences, excess sharing between twins appeared weaker. It was cross-sectional statistical analysis, not following the same donors, that the conclusions relied on.

This clonotype was seen a handful of times. Its antigen remains unknown. The CDR3 length is 15 residues. Germline lookup yields CDR1 SEHNR and CDR2 FQNEAQ (reference sequence). After removal of 5 bases from V and 2 bases from J, the junction contained 4 bases not matched to a gene. Template switching (which added a universal primer site) was used, and cDNA carried unique molecular identifiers. TCRdb reprocessed the 5' RACE reads via MiXCR and lists one record per CDR3 protein. The table has 350,000 to 450,000 distinct CDR3 sequences, around 18% seen once. The chain is built from TRBV7-9 and TRBJ2-2; 8 bases line up with TRBD2. Sequencing used naive T cells sorted from blood. This clonotype was obtained from a man in his fifties in good health. The CDR3 is CASSPRTSNTGELFF. In nucleotides, the CDR3 is TGTGCCAGCAGCCCACGGACTAGCAACACCGGGGAGCTGTTTTTT.